A selection of T cell receptor beta chains follows, all from one sample in a study of T cells in Graves' hyperthyroidism and ophthalmopathy. TCRdb re-called the multiplex PCR reads through MiXCR, storing one row per CDR3 protein. The data contain 400,000 to 550,000 distinct CDR3 sequences, around 22% of them singletons. Material for sequencing was blood. The source of these receptors is a woman in her twenties or thirties with Graves' ophthalmopathy. Both conserved end residues are part of each CDR3. The D gene is left open where the match is weak. For some rows the clone size is stated as once, few or many, or as a class when expanded; others skip it.

V: TRBV3-1; size: few; D: -; J: TRBJ2-7; DNA: TGTGCCAGCAGCCAAGAGATCTACGAGCAGTACTTC; CDR3: CASSQEIYEQYF
V: TRBV12-3/TRBV12-4; size: many; D: -; J: TRBJ1-3; DNA: TGTGCCAGCGGGGGCAATGGAAACACCATATATTTT; CDR3: CASGGNGNTIYF
V: TRBV12-3/TRBV12-4; size: -; D: -; J: TRBJ1-5; DNA: TGTGCCAGCAGCCCCTCCGGCCTGAGCAATCAGCCCCAGCATTTT; CDR3: CASSPSGLSNQPQHF
V: TRBV5-1; size: few; D: -; J: TRBJ2-2; DNA: TGCGCCAGCAGCCTAATGGCAGGTAGCGGGGAGCTGTTTTTT; CDR3: CASSLMAGSGELFF
V: TRBV28; size: once; D: -; J: TRBJ1-1; DNA: TGTGCCAGCAGTCCTACGGGGGCAGGGGTTAAGGTTGAAGCTTTCTTT; CDR3: CASSPTGAGVKVEAFF
V: TRBV10-3; size: few; D: -; J: TRBJ2-5; DNA: TGTGCCATCAGTGAGCCCCCTAACCAAGAGACCCAGTACTTC; CDR3: CAISEPPNQETQYF
V: TRBV6-5; size: many; D: -; J: TRBJ1-1; DNA: TGTGCCAGCAGTTACTCGTACAGTAACACTGAAGCTTTCTTT; CDR3: CASSYSYSNTEAFF
V: TRBV28; size: -; D: TRBD1; J: TRBJ1-1; DNA: TGTGCCAGCAGTTCACGACAGGGGAGTACTGAAGCTTTCTTT; CDR3: CASSSRQGSTEAFF
V: TRBV28; size: many; D: TRBD1; J: TRBJ1-5; DNA: TGTGCCAGCAGGTCAGGGGGGGATAGCAATCAGCCCCAGCATTTT; CDR3: CASRSGGDSNQPQHF
V: TRBV7-9; size: few; D: -; J: TRBJ1-1; DNA: TGTGCCAGCAGCTTGAGAGTATCCTCTGAAGCTTTCTTT; CDR3: CASSLRVSSEAFF
V: TRBV2; size: many; D: -; J: TRBJ1-1; DNA: TGTGCCAGCATCGACAGACAGAACACTGAAGCTTTCTTT; CDR3: CASIDRQNTEAFF
V: TRBV11-2; size: -; D: -; J: TRBJ2-7; DNA: TGTGCCAGCAGCTTACCAACCCTGGGGGCTAGCGGTGCCTACGGGCAGTACTTC; CDR3: CASSLPTLGASGAYGQYF
V: TRBV4-3; size: few; D: -; J: TRBJ2-7; DNA: TGCGCCAGCAGCCAAGAATGGGGGTCGGTCCCGCGGTACGAGCAGTACTTC; CDR3: CASSQEWGSVPRYEQYF
V: TRBV6-5; size: many; D: -; J: TRBJ1-5; DNA: TGTGCCAGCAGTCTTGGACCGGATGTCAATCAGCCCCAGCATTTT; CDR3: CASSLGPDVNQPQHF
V: TRBV24-1; size: -; D: -; J: TRBJ2-5; DNA: TGTGCCACCAGTGATTCGTATCAAGAGACCCAGTACTTC; CDR3: CATSDSYQETQYF
V: TRBV12-3/TRBV12-4; size: -; D: TRBD1; J: TRBJ1-6; DNA: TGTGCCAGCAGCCAAGGACAGGGTAGATATTCACCCCTCCACTTT; CDR3: CASSQGQGRYSPLHF
V: TRBV6-2/TRBV6-3; size: -; D: -; J: TRBJ1-1; DNA: TGTGCCAGCAAAACAAGAAGGGGGGGGGTTGACACTGAAGCTTTCTTT; CDR3: CASKTRRGGVDTEAFF
V: TRBV6-1; size: many; D: -; J: TRBJ1-2; DNA: TGTGCCAGCAGTGGAGGTCTCTCAGGAGGAAGTGGCTACACCTTC; CDR3: CASSGGLSGGSGYTF
V: TRBV4-3; size: few; D: -; J: TRBJ1-1; DNA: TGCGCCAGCAGCCAAGATCCCGGGGACACTGAAGCTTTCTTT; CDR3: CASSQDPGDTEAFF
V: TRBV28; size: many; D: TRBD1; J: TRBJ2-2; DNA: TGTGCCAGCAGCCGGGGACAGGGCCTGACGAACACCGGGGAGCTGTTTTTT; CDR3: CASSRGQGLTNTGELFF
V: TRBV5-6; size: few; D: -; J: TRBJ1-6; DNA: TGTGCCAGCAGCTTAACCCAGGGATATAATTCACCCCTCCACTTT; CDR3: CASSLTQGYNSPLHF
V: TRBV7-2; size: many; D: -; J: TRBJ1-2; DNA: TGTGCCAGCAGCTCCGACAGCCCCTATGGCTACACCTTC; CDR3: CASSSDSPYGYTF
V: TRBV7-9; size: many; D: TRBD1; J: TRBJ2-7; DNA: TGTGCCAGCGTACAGGGGGCGGGTTACGAGCAGTACTTC; CDR3: CASVQGAGYEQYF
V: TRBV12-3/TRBV12-4; size: many; D: -; J: TRBJ2-7; DNA: TGTGCCAGCAGTTCCACGCTGGCAGGGGCGGGGGAGCAGTACTTC; CDR3: CASSSTLAGAGEQYF
V: TRBV5-1; size: many; D: TRBD2; J: TRBJ2-7; DNA: TGCGCCAGCAGCTTGGACCTAGCGGGGGCTCCCTACGAGCAGTACTTC; CDR3: CASSLDLAGAPYEQYF
V: TRBV20-1; size: few; D: TRBD1; J: TRBJ1-1; DNA: TGCAGTGCTAATAACCGGGGACAGCGACCTCTGAACACTGAAGCTTTCTTT; CDR3: CSANNRGQRPLNTEAFF
V: TRBV18; size: -; D: TRBD1; J: TRBJ1-1; DNA: TGTGCCAGCCTTCCGGGACAGGGACCGAACACTGAAGCTTTCTTT; CDR3: CASLPGQGPNTEAFF
V: TRBV7-4; size: many; D: TRBD1; J: TRBJ1-2; DNA: TGTGCCAGCAGCCCCCTGGATGGACAGGGGAGCCATCGAGCGGGGTTATATGGCTACACCTTC; CDR3: CASSPLDGQGSHRAGLYGYTF
V: TRBV11-2; size: few; D: TRBD2; J: TRBJ2-3; DNA: TGTGCCAGCAGCTTCGTAGCGGGGGAAACAGATACGCAGTATTTT; CDR3: CASSFVAGETDTQYF
V: TRBV20-1; size: many; D: -; J: TRBJ2-7; DNA: TGCAGTGCTCACAGACAGGAATCCTACGAGCAGTACTTC; CDR3: CSAHRQESYEQYF
V: TRBV29-1; size: many; D: -; J: TRBJ1-1; DNA: TGCAGCGTTGACCAACATCGGGGTGAAGCTTTCTTT; CDR3: CSVDQHRGEAFF
V: TRBV4-3; size: many; D: -; J: TRBJ1-1; DNA: TGCGCCAGCAGCCAAGTGGCCGGGACAAGGGGCACTGAAGCTTTCTTT; CDR3: CASSQVAGTRGTEAFF
V: TRBV3-1; size: few; D: -; J: TRBJ1-2; DNA: TGTGCCAGCAGCCATAGAAAGACAGTATCCTATGGCTACACCTTC; CDR3: CASSHRKTVSYGYTF
V: TRBV6-1; size: -; D: -; J: TRBJ1-2; DNA: TGTGCCAGCAGTGTCTCAGGGGCTAACTATGGCTACACCTTC; CDR3: CASSVSGANYGYTF
V: TRBV6-1; size: -; D: -; J: TRBJ1-1; DNA: TGTGCCAGCAGACCTCCCCGGGCTGGGACCAACACTGAAGCTTTCTTT; CDR3: CASRPPRAGTNTEAFF
V: TRBV5-1; size: -; D: -; J: TRBJ2-2; DNA: TGCGCCAGCAGCAACAACACGAACACCGGGGAGCTGTTTTTT; CDR3: CASSNNTNTGELFF
V: TRBV28; size: -; D: -; J: TRBJ1-5; DNA: TGTGCCAGCAACACTGGAGGCCAGCCCCAGCATTTT; CDR3: CASNTGGQPQHF
V: TRBV6-1; size: -; D: -; J: TRBJ2-7; DNA: TGTGCCAGCAGAGAACTCGACGGTACCTACGAGCAGTACTTC; CDR3: CASRELDGTYEQYF
V: TRBV12-3/TRBV12-4; size: many; D: -; J: TRBJ2-7; DNA: TGTGCCAGCAGTTTAGAAGGGGGGCCCTCCTACGAGCAGTACTTC; CDR3: CASSLEGGPSYEQYF
V: TRBV6-1; size: many; D: -; J: TRBJ2-5; DNA: TGTGCCAGCAGTGTTCAGGACGACCAAGAGACCCAGTACTTC; CDR3: CASSVQDDQETQYF